This T cell receptor (beta chain) is drawn from a study of shared clonotypes between healthy human individuals. Germline-derived CDR1 and CDR2 are SGDLS and YYNGEE. The length of the CDR3 is 16 residues. The junction had 9 bases not matched to a gene; V was cut back by 4 bases and J by 3 bases. Naive CD8 cells, CD45RO-negative and positively selected for CCR7, excluded terminally differentiated effector memory CD45RA+ cells. Profiled with immunoSEQ multiplex PCR; TCRdb holds only in-frame clones, not every one. In the table there are around 1.9 million clones, just over 90% of which are singletons. The sequenced material came from naive CD8+ T cells from PBMCs. The chain has TRBV9 and TRBJ1-4, with 7 nucleotides matching TRBD1. This clonotype originated in a man aged 18 to 29 in good health. Some clones in this sample may be carry-over from other donors' samples. The DNA for the CDR3 is TGTGCCAGCAGCCCAGTGGGTACAGGGGCTAATGAAAAACTGTTTTTT. Protein product: CASSPVGTGANEKLFF.